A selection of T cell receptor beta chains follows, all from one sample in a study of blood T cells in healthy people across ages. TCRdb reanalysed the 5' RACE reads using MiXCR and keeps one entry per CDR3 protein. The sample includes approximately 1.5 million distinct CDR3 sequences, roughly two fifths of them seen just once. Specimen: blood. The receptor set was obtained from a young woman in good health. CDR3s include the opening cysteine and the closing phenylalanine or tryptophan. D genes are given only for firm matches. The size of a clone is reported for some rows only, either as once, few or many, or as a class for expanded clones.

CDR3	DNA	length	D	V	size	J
CASSQGGGGVNTEAFF	TGCGCCAGCAGCCAAGGAGGAGGGGGTGTAAACACTGAAGCTTTCTTT	16	.	TRBV4-1	.	TRBJ1-1
CASSLGRGPNYGYTF	TGTGCCAGCAGTTTAGGAAGGGGCCCCAACTATGGCTACACCTTC	15	.	TRBV27	.	TRBJ1-2
CSARVSPGLGEQYF	TGCAGTGCTAGAGTTTCACCGGGACTAGGCGAGCAGTACTTC	14	TRBD2	TRBV20-1	few	TRBJ2-7
CSARLAGDAGELFF	TGCAGTGCTAGACTAGCGGGGGACGCCGGGGAGCTGTTTTTT	14	TRBD2	TRBV20-1	.	TRBJ2-2
CASSQGGFNTGELFF	TGCGCCAGCAGCCAAGGCGGGTTCAACACCGGGGAGCTGTTTTTT	15	.	TRBV4-3	.	TRBJ2-2
CASSQEGAAQPQHF	TGCGCCAGCAGCCAAGAGGGGGCGGCACAGCCCCAGCATTTT	14	.	TRBV4-1	.	TRBJ1-5
CASSLSGRAGEQFF	TGTGCCAGCAGTTTGAGCGGGAGGGCCGGAGAGCAGTTCTTC	14	TRBD2	TRBV12-3/TRBV12-4	few	TRBJ2-1
CASSADRLINYSYTF	TGTGCCAGCAGCGCGGACAGATTAATTAACTATAGCTACACCTTC	15	.	TRBV5-5	.	TRBJ1-2
CASSYVFVNEQYF	TGTGCCAGCAGTTACGTTTTTGTCAATGAGCAGTACTTC	13	.	TRBV6-2/TRBV6-3	.	TRBJ2-7
CASSVSGGRGSYNEQFF	TGTGCCAGCAGCGTATCCGGAGGGCGGGGCTCCTACAATGAGCAGTTCTTC	17	.	TRBV9	few	TRBJ2-1
CASSPPRGRYGYTF	TGTGCCAGCAGCCCCCCCCGCGGGCGGTATGGCTACACCTTC	14	.	TRBV7-9	few	TRBJ1-2
CASSVGGGATDTQYF	TGTGCCAGCAGCGTAGGCGGGGGGGCAACAGATACGCAGTATTTT	15	TRBD2	TRBV9	.	TRBJ2-3
CASSFPSTGSYEQYF	TGTGCCAGCAGCTTCCCTTCCACGGGTTCCTACGAGCAGTACTTC	15	.	TRBV7-2	few	TRBJ2-7
CASSSPRQGAEGLTDTQYF	TGTGCCAGCAGTTCTCCTCGACAGGGGGCTGAGGGACTAACAGATACGCAGTATTTT	19	TRBD1	TRBV25-1	.	TRBJ2-3
CASSVASPTAGYNEQFF	TGTGCCAGCAGCGTAGCTAGCCCCACCGCCGGCTACAATGAGCAGTTCTTC	17	.	TRBV9	.	TRBJ2-1
CASRLTQYNGSPLHF	TGTGCCAGCAGGCTGACACAGTATAATGGTTCACCCCTCCACTTT	15	.	TRBV12-3/TRBV12-4	many	TRBJ1-6
CASSYGTSGRARETQYF	TGTGCCAGCAGTTACGGGACTAGCGGGAGGGCCAGGGAGACCCAGTACTTC	17	TRBD2	TRBV6-2/TRBV6-3	few	TRBJ2-5
CASSLFGRGEKLFF	TGTGCCAGCAGCCTTTTTGGGAGGGGAGAAAAACTGTTTTTT	14	.	TRBV7-2	.	TRBJ1-4
CASSSRGQGQGGEQFF	TGCGCCAGCAGTTCACGCGGACAGGGACAAGGGGGGGAGCAGTTCTTC	16	TRBD1	TRBV5-1	.	TRBJ2-1
CASSYRAARTDTQYF	TGTGCCAGCAGCTACCGGGCGGCGCGCACAGATACGCAGTATTTT	15	.	TRBV3-1	.	TRBJ2-3
CAWTNRVNYGYTF	TGTGCCTGGACGAACAGGGTCAACTATGGCTACACCTTC	13	.	TRBV30	few	TRBJ1-2
CASSESDPYTQYF	TGTGCCAGCAGCGAGTCTGACCCCTATACGCAGTATTTT	13	.	TRBV7-9	.	TRBJ2-3
CSAGTTNYGYTF	TGCAGCGCCGGGACAACCAACTATGGCTACACCTTC	12	.	TRBV29-1	few	TRBJ1-2
CASGKEGNTEAFF	TGTGCCAGCGGGAAAGAGGGGAACACTGAAGCTTTCTTT	13	.	TRBV2	.	TRBJ1-1
CSATNRYQLAGAQYNEQFF	TGCAGTGCCACCAACAGGTACCAACTAGCGGGAGCGCAGTACAATGAGCAGTTCTTC	19	TRBD2	TRBV20-1	.	TRBJ2-1
CSATSGRASDTQYF	TGCAGTGCTACCAGCGGGAGGGCCTCAGATACGCAGTATTTT	14	TRBD2	TRBV20-1	.	TRBJ2-3
CASPTSGIVLTF	TGCGCCAGCCCCACCTCCGGTATCGTCCTGACTTTC	12	.	TRBV5-1	few	TRBJ2-6
CAISGDRGRPLNTEAFF	TGTGCCATCAGTGGAGACAGGGGGCGGCCCCTGAACACTGAAGCTTTCTTT	17	TRBD1	TRBV10-3	few	TRBJ1-1
CSVSGGYRGANYGYTF	TGCAGCGTTTCTGGGGGATACAGGGGGGCTAACTATGGCTACACCTTC	16	TRBD1	TRBV29-1	.	TRBJ1-2
CASSLSFSSLGSNQPQHF	TGTGCCAGCAGTTTATCGTTCAGTTCCTTAGGAAGCAATCAGCCCCAGCATTTT	18	.	TRBV27	.	TRBJ1-5
CASSQDRDGRYEQYF	TGCGCCAGCAGCCAAGACCGGGACGGCCGCTACGAGCAGTACTTC	15	.	TRBV4-3	.	TRBJ2-7
CASSEPRLGDNDQFF	TGTGCCAGCAGTGAACCTCGACTAGGAGACAATGATCAGTTCTTC	15	.	TRBV25-1	.	TRBJ2-1
CASSHPPGESGANVLTF	TGTGCCAGCAGCCACCCTCCTGGGGAATCTGGGGCCAACGTCCTGACTTTC	17	.	TRBV4-2	.	TRBJ2-6
CASSSVPLYGYTF	TGTGCCAGCAGCTCAGTTCCCCTCTATGGCTACACCTTC	13	.	TRBV5-6	.	TRBJ1-2
CASSQGLVSNQPQHF	TGCGCCAGCAGCCAAGGGCTGGTGAGCAATCAGCCCCAGCATTTT	15	.	TRBV4-1	.	TRBJ1-5
CASSSVSGAYEQYF	TGTGCCAGCAGCTCCGTTAGCGGAGCCTACGAGCAGTACTTC	14	.	TRBV7-9	.	TRBJ2-7
CSAASLNYEQYF	TGCAGCGCCGCTAGTCTGAACTACGAGCAGTACTTC	12	.	TRBV29-1	.	TRBJ2-7
CASSSPGAGNTIYF	TGTGCCAGCAGCTCTCCCGGGGCTGGAAACACCATATATTTT	14	.	TRBV28	.	TRBJ1-3
CASSLTLSSRDTQYF	TGTGCCAGCAGCCTGACCCTATCTAGCAGGGATACGCAGTATTTT	15	.	TRBV7-9	few	TRBJ2-3
CASSLVKGAREQYF	TGTGCCAGCAGCTTAGTAAAGGGGGCTAGGGAGCAGTACTTC	14	TRBD1	TRBV7-8	.	TRBJ2-7
CASSQEELELNTEAFF	TGCGCCAGCAGCCAAGAGGAGTTGGAACTGAACACTGAAGCTTTCTTT	16	.	TRBV4-1	few	TRBJ1-1
CASTVGGVSYGYTF	TGTGCCAGCACCGTAGGGGGGGTGAGCTATGGCTACACCTTC	14	.	TRBV6-5	.	TRBJ1-2
CASSVERTSTEAFF	TGTGCCAGCAGCGTAGAAAGGACGTCTACTGAAGCTTTCTTT	14	.	TRBV9	.	TRBJ1-1
CASSMGTAVYGYTF	TGCGCCAGCAGCATGGGGACAGCGGTATATGGCTACACCTTC	14	TRBD1	TRBV4-1	.	TRBJ1-2
CASSDSGGLLSSYNSPLHF	TGTGCCAGCAGTGACTCAGGGGGCCTGCTAAGCTCCTATAATTCACCCCTCCACTTT	19	TRBD1	TRBV6-5	.	TRBJ1-6
CASSPPGLAGGGDTQYF	TGTGCCAGCAGCCCCCCTGGACTAGCGGGGGGGGGAGATACGCAGTATTTT	17	TRBD2	TRBV7-2	.	TRBJ2-3
CAGGGGREKMNTEAFF	TGTGCCGGGGGGGGAGGTAGGGAGAAGATGAACACTGAAGCTTTCTTT	16	.	TRBV6-1	few	TRBJ1-1
CASSPDSGMAYNEQYF	TGTGCCAGCAGCCCCGATAGCGGGATGGCCTACAATGAGCAGTACTTC	16	TRBD2	TRBV7-8	few	TRBJ2-7
CASSELTGGPYEQYF	TGTGCCAGCAGTGAATTAACAGGGGGTCCCTACGAGCAGTACTTC	15	TRBD1	TRBV25-1	few	TRBJ2-7
CSVERGKEQYF	TGCAGCGTAGAAAGGGGGAAAGAGCAGTACTTC	11	.	TRBV29-1	many	TRBJ2-7
CASSLSGARSSYEQYF	TGTGCCAGCAGCTTATCGGGCGCAAGGAGCTCCTACGAGCAGTACTTC	16	.	TRBV7-6	.	TRBJ2-7
CASSTYMGQFF	TGTGCCAGCAGCACGTACATGGGGCAGTTCTTC	11	.	TRBV7-2	.	TRBJ2-1
CASSSSVKPQHF	TGTGCCAGCAGCTCCTCAGTAAAGCCCCAGCATTTT	12	.	TRBV7-9	few	TRBJ1-5
CASSFKRTYEQYF	TGCGCCAGCAGCTTTAAGAGGACCTACGAGCAGTACTTC	13	.	TRBV5-1	.	TRBJ2-7